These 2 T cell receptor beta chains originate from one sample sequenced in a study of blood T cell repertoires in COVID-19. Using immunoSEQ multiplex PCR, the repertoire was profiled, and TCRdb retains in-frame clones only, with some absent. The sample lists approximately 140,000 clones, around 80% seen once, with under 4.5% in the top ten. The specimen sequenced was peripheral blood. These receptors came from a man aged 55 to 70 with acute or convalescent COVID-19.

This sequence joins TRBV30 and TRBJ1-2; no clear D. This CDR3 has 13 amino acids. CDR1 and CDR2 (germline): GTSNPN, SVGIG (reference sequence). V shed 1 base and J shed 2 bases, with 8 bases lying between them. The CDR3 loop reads CAWSGGVNYGYTF. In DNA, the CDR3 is TGTGCCTGGAGTGGGGGAGTCAACTATGGCTACACCTTC.

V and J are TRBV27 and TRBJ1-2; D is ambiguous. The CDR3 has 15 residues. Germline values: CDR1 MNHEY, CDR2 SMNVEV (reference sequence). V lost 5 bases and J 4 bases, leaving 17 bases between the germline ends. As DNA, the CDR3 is TGTGCCAGCAGTGATACCCTCGGGATTGGCTATGGCTACACCTTC. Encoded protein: CASSDTLGIGYGYTF.